The next 23 T cell receptor beta chains were all read from a single sample in a study of OX40 agonist ivuxolimab in advanced cancers. Clones were read by immunoSEQ multiplex PCR, and TCRdb kept only the in-frame ones, dropping some. The repertoire consists of some 50,000 clones, with roughly 77% occurring once and the leading ten covering 0.69%. The sequences come from CD4+ or CD8+ T cells sorted from blood, collected in a trial of the OX40 agonist ivuxolimab. The receptors come from an adult with an advanced solid tumor such as melanoma, head and neck, liver or kidney cancer.

This clone occurred once. V and J are TRBV18 and TRBJ2-7; D remains ambiguous. This CDR3 is built from 13 residues. Germline V gene lookup returns CDR1 KGHSH and CDR2 LQKENI. V lost 5 bases and J lost 3, with 11 bases in between. The CDR3 loop is CASSSKDGYEQYF. In DNA form, the CDR3 reads TGTGCCAGCTCAAGTAAGGACGGCTACGAGCAGTACTTC.

This clone was seen more than once but under ten times. This sequence joins TRBV2 and TRBJ1-6; 9 bases line up with TRBD1. The CDR3 is 17 residues long. Germline V lookup: CDR1 SNHLY, CDR2 FYNNEI. Trimming took 3 bases from V and 10 from J; bases not matched to a gene: 13. The CDR3 loop reads CASSDLDRGFVASPLHF. The CDR3 region has the DNA TGTGCCAGCAGTGATCTAGACAGGGGGTTTGTCGCATCACCCCTCCACTTT.

This clone was seen only a few times. The rearrangement links TRBV10-1 to TRBJ2-3; D possibly uses TRBD1 or TRBD2 (5 bases each). V lost 0 bases and J 6 bases, leaving 10 bases between the germline ends. CDR3 length equals 14 residues. Germline V gene lookup returns CDR1 WNHNN and CDR2 SYGVQD (reference sequence). CDR3 DNA sequence: TGCGCCAGCAGTGAGTCATGGGGACGGGATACGCAGTATTTT. Encoded protein: CASSESWGRDTQYF.

This rearrangement joins TRBV5-1 to TRBJ2-7; D possibly corresponds to TRBD2 (6 bases). This CDR3 is 14 amino acids long. CDR1 and CDR2 (germline): SGHRS, YFSETQ. V was clipped by 5 bases and J by 2 bases, with 14 bases between them. CDR3 loop: CASRGGESAYEQYF. The DNA of the CDR3 is TGCGCCAGCAGGGGGGGTGAAAGTGCCTACGAGCAGTACTTC.

V is TRBV27 and J is TRBJ2-5; no definite D call. Germline V gene lookup returns CDR1 MNHEY and CDR2 SMNVEV (reference sequence). V was shortened by 2 bases and J by 7 bases, with 11 bases between the two germline ends. CDR3 size: 13 residues. The CDR3 DNA sequence: TGTGCCAGCAGTTTAACCCCTGTCGCGACCCAGTACTTC. The encoded protein is CASSLTPVATQYF.

The V and J genes are TRBV7-3 and TRBJ1-4, with D unresolved. The germline V and J ends were trimmed by 8 bases and 0 bases, with 16 bases remaining between them. The length of the CDR3 is 16 residues. Germline V gene data show CDR1 as SGHTA and CDR2 as FQGTGA. CDR3 loop: CASLTPGVTTNEKLFF. The CDR3 nucleotides are TGTGCCAGCTTGACCCCGGGAGTCACAACTAATGAAAAACTGTTTTTT.

The V and J genes are TRBV7-6 and TRBJ2-1; 12 bases are a match to TRBD2. Germline CDR1 SGHVS, CDR2 FNYEAQ. The V and J ends lost 2 bases and 8 bases, in that order; junction bases with no gene match: 10. The CDR3 length is 17 residues. The CDR3 nucleotides read TGTGCCAGCAGCTTACAAGGGCTAGCGGGGGGGTCCGATGAGCAGTTCTTC. This encodes CASSLQGLAGGSDEQFF.

The chain couples TRBV5-1 to TRBJ1-2; no definite D call. CDR1 and CDR2 (germline): SGHRS, YFSETQ. The CDR3 runs 16 residues. Trimming removed 4 bases at V and 0 bases at J, with 16 bases between. CDR3 in DNA: TGCGCCAGCAGCCTAACTAACAGAGAAGCTAACTATGGCTACACCTTC. As protein: CASSLTNREANYGYTF. Looking up the rest from reference TRBV5-1 and TRBJ1-2 gives the full variable domain: KAGVTQTPRYLIKTRGQQVTLSCSPISGHRSVSWYQQTPGQGLQFLFEYFSETQRNKGNFPGRFSGRQFSNSRSEMNVSTLELGDSALYLCASSLTNREANYGYTFGSGTRLTVV.

The chain employs TRBV18 and TRBJ1-1, with a tentative D call TRBD1 (5 bases). This CDR3 spans 14 amino acids. Trimming took off 0 bases at V and 4 bases at J, with 9 bases between the two ends. Germline CDR1 KGHSH, CDR2 LQKENI. For the CDR3, the DNA is TGTGCCAGCTCACCACCTGGGGGGGTCACTGAAGCTTTCTTT. It encodes CASSPPGGVTEAFF.

The chain couples TRBV27 to TRBJ1-2; TRBD1 might be the D (6 bases). Germline loops: CDR1 MNHEY, CDR2 SMNVEV (reference sequence). CDR3 length: 14 residues. V was cut by 6 bases and J by 5 bases, with 16 bases left in between. The CDR3 sequence is CASSTRTDLYGYTF. The CDR3 bases are TGTGCCAGCAGCACTAGGACAGACCTTTATGGCTACACCTTC.

This clone showed up just once. The V call is TRBV5-1, the J call TRBJ2-2; unclear D gene. Deletions cut 4 bases from V and 2 bases from J, with 9 bases between. Germline assignment: CDR1 SGHRS and CDR2 YFSETQ. This CDR3 is built from 14 residues. The CDR3 reads CASSPNPNTGELFF. The CDR3 DNA is TGCGCCAGCAGCCCGAACCCTAACACCGGGGAGCTGTTTTTT. Filled out from reference TRBV5-1 and TRBJ2-2, the complete variable domain reads KAGVTQTPRYLIKTRGQQVTLSCSPISGHRSVSWYQQTPGQGLQFLFEYFSETQRNKGNFPGRFSGRQFSNSRSEMNVSTLELGDSALYLCASSPNPNTGELFFGEGSRLTVL.

This chain links TRBV18 with TRBJ1-1; 9 positions agree with TRBD1. Germline lookup yields CDR1 KGHSH and CDR2 LQKENI. The CDR3 length is 16 residues. Trimming cost V 4 bases and J 5 bases; bases outside gene matches: 11. The CDR3 loop reads CASSQLNDDRGTEAFF. In nucleotides, the CDR3 is TGTGCCAGCTCACAACTAAACGATGACAGGGGGACTGAAGCTTTCTTT.

V gene TRBV7-3 combines with J gene TRBJ2-1; D is uncertain. The CDR3 spans 16 residues. The germline V and J ends were trimmed by 5 bases and 0 bases, with 14 bases remaining between them. Germline V CDR1 and CDR2: SGHTA, FQGTGA. CDR3 DNA sequence: TGTGCCAGCAGCCCAGGTCCCGGCCCCTCCTACAATGAGCAGTTCTTC. Translation gives CASSPGPGPSYNEQFF.

The chain recombines TRBV10-3 with TRBJ2-3; 8 bases fit TRBD2. J was trimmed by 0 bases and V by 7 bases; bases with no gene match: 6. CDR3 length: 15 residues. The germline gives CDR1 ENHRY, CDR2 SYGVKD. DNA for the CDR3: TGTGCCATCAACCTTGGCGGGGGGAGCACAGATACGCAGTATTTT. This translates into CAINLGGGSTDTQYF.

CDR3 nucleotides: TGTGCCAGCAGTTACTCGATCGGGGGTGGCTACGAGCAGTACTTC. Its translation is CASSYSIGGGYEQYF. This chain connects TRBV6-5 to TRBJ2-7, with D perhaps TRBD2 (6 bases). In germline, CDR1 is MNHEY, CDR2 SVGAGI. This CDR3 region has 15 residues. Deletions cut 0 bases from V and 3 bases from J, with 12 bases between.

V usage is TRBV13 and J usage is TRBJ2-2; perhaps TRBD2 as D (6 bases). Germline CDR1 PRHDT, CDR2 FYEKMQ (reference sequence). Trimming pared 5 bases from V and 6 bases from J, leaving 22 bases between. This CDR3 is 17 amino acids long. The CDR3 coding sequence is TGTGCCAGCAGCCCCCCGAGATCGGGGGTGGGGCCCGGGGAGCTGTTTTTT. Translating gives CASSPPRSGVGPGELFF.

The chain joins TRBV5-8 to TRBJ1-5, with D possibly being TRBD1 (5 bases). This CDR3 region has 15 residues. The ends were cut back, 5 bases at V and 0 bases at J, with 12 bases in the middle. Germline CDR1 SGHTS, CDR2 YDEGEE. The CDR3 loop is CASSVGEYSNQPQHF. In DNA, the CDR3 is TGTGCCAGCAGTGTGGGGGAGTATAGCAATCAGCCCCAGCATTTT. Drawing the rest from reference TRBV5-8 and TRBJ1-5, the complete variable domain is EAGVTQSPTHLIKTRGQQATLRCSPISGHTSVYWYQQALGLGLQFLLWYDEGEERNRGNFPPRFSGRQFPNYSSELNVNALELEDSALYLCASSVGEYSNQPQHFGDGTRLSIL.

The CDR3 protein is CASSLGTRQGSSETQYF. The CDR3 bases are TGCGCCAGCAGCTTGGGGACCAGACAGGGGTCATCAGAGACCCAGTACTTC. This chain uses TRBV5-1 with TRBJ2-5; 8 bases align to TRBD1. The germline CDR1 and CDR2 sequences are SGHRS and YFSETQ. Trimming removed 0 bases from V and 4 bases from J; junction bases left unmatched: 11. The CDR3 sequence is 17 residues long.

V is TRBV11-3 and J is TRBJ2-7; no firm D call. Germline V lookup: CDR1 SGHNT, CDR2 YENEEA. V dropped 3 bases and J dropped 2 bases, with 5 bases sitting between them. This CDR3 has 12 amino acids. CDR3 in amino acids: CASSLITYEQYF. The DNA for the CDR3 is TGTGCCAGCAGCTTGATAACCTACGAGCAGTACTTC.

The rearrangement uses TRBV7-3 and TRBJ1-2; D is possibly TRBD1 (6 bases). This CDR3 is built from 12 residues. The V gene's germline CDR1 is SGHTA and CDR2 FQGTGA. V was pared by 1 base and J by 6 bases, with 6 bases between. The DNA of the CDR3 is TGTGCCAGCAGCTTAAACAGGGATGGCTACACCTTC. Translated, it gives CASSLNRDGYTF.

The V call is TRBV2, the J call TRBJ1-4, with a tentative D call TRBD1 (5 bases). The CDR3 has 14 amino acids. Trimming left V 5 bases short and J 8 bases short, with 15 bases between. Germline V gives CDR1 SNHLY, CDR2 FYNNEI. The CDR3 is CASSWGISGEKLFF. The CDR3 coding sequence is TGTGCCAGCAGTTGGGGCATAAGCGGGGAAAAACTGTTTTTT.

This sequence joins TRBV7-6 and TRBJ1-2; TRBD1 matches at 9 bases. Germline V gene lookup returns CDR1 SGHVS and CDR2 FNYEAQ. CDR3 length: 14 residues. The trim removed 4 bases at V and 8 bases at J, leaving 8 bases unmatched. For the CDR3, the DNA is TGTGCCAGCAGCTCGATAGGGACAGGGACGGGCTACACCTTC. Translating it yields CASSSIGTGTGYTF.

The CDR3 sequence is CASSRGDPSDETQYF. CDR3 bases: TGTGCCAGCAGCCGAGGGGACCCCTCGGATGAGACCCAGTACTTC. The gene calls are TRBV11-2 and TRBJ2-5; perhaps D is TRBD1 or TRBD2 (5 bases each). V lost 5 bases and J lost 5, with 18 bases in between. Per the germline V gene, CDR1 is SGHAT and CDR2 is FQNNGV. The CDR3 covers 15 residues. The full variable domain, completed using reference TRBV11-2 and TRBJ2-5, is EAGVAQSPRYKIIEKRQSVAFWCNPISGHATLYWYQQILGQGPKLLIQFQNNGVVDDSQLPKDRFSAERLKGVDSTLKIQPAKLEDSAVYLCASSRGDPSDETQYFGPGTRLLVL.